Included here is one T cell receptor beta chain sequence, with context. From germline, CDR1 is SGHRS and CDR2 YFSETQ. The CDR3 has 18 residues. V gave up 4 bases and J gave up 0 bases; unmatched junction bases: 10. These data originate in a study of blood T cell repertoires in COVID-19. Study context: Specimens from acute and convalescent COVID-19 originated in the United States, Italy and Spain. Sample material is recorded as cDNA or gDNA derived from T cells, B-cell-depleted T cells, or PBMCs.

In the original processing: Using reference gene primer amplification, nucleated cell counts were estimated. Using immunoSEQ multiplex PCR, the repertoire was profiled, and TCRdb retains in-frame clones only, with some absent. V, J and clone size are taken as reported in that table, and D and trimming were inferred from the DNA itself. Found here are roughly 200,000 clones, 70% to 90% of them singletons; the top ten hold more than 2.5%. The clonotype was recovered from a man aged 55 to 70 with acute or convalescent COVID-19. The material sequenced was peripheral blood. The chain joins TRBV5-1 to TRBJ2-3; 11 bases line up with TRBD2. CDR3 nucleotides: TGCGCCAGCAGCCTCGGAGTAGCGGGAGGGTTAAGCACAGATACGCAGTATTTT. Protein product: CASSLGVAGGLSTDTQYF.